Listed below are T cell receptor beta chains from one sample, sequenced in a study of blood T cell repertoires in COVID-19. Assay: immunoSEQ multiplex PCR; the TCRdb copy retains only in-frame clones and omits some. The table includes under 300,000 clones, approximately 89% detected once. Source material: PBMCs or T cells enriched from blood (not recorded which). The receptors originated from a woman in her forties who had been exposed to COVID-19. CDR3s include the opening cysteine and the closing phenylalanine or tryptophan. Fields, in order: clone size, D gene, J gene, V gene, CDR3 DNA, CDR3 protein. D genes are given only for firm matches. Rows may omit the clone size; those that give it use once, few, many or a size class.

-,-,TRBJ2-5,TRBV3-1/TRBV3-2,TGTGCCAGCAGCCAAGTTTTGGGGGGGCGATTACGAAAAGAGACCCAGTACTTC,CASSQVLGGRLRKETQYF
-,-,TRBJ1-5,TRBV4-2,TGTGCCAGCAGCCAAGGAGGGGGTAAAGGCGGCAATCAGCCCCAGCATTTT,CASSQGGGKGGNQPQHF
-,TRBD2,TRBJ2-1,TRBV9,TGTGCCAGCAGTACCGAGGGACTAGCGGGAGTCTTGAGCTCCTACAATGAGCAGTTCTTC,CASSTEGLAGVLSSYNEQFF
once,-,TRBJ1-4,TRBV19,TGTGCCAGTAGTCTTCAGTTAACTAATGAAAAACTGTTTTTT,CASSLQLTNEKLFF
-,-,TRBJ1-2,TRBV28,TGTGCCAGCAGTTCGACTACAGGGTACTTGGGTGGCTACACCTTC,CASSSTTGYLGGYTF
-,-,TRBJ2-3,TRBV7-6,TGTGCCAGCAGCTCCGGACAGACAAACACAGATACGCAGTATTTT,CASSSGQTNTDTQYF
-,-,TRBJ1-1,TRBV27,TGTGCCAGCAGTTTACGGGGGGTGTACACTGAAGCTTTCTTT,CASSLRGVYTEAFF
-,-,TRBJ1-6,TRBV19,TGTGCCAGTAGTCAAGGTGTAGAGAGGCCAGGGTCACCCCTCCACTTT,CASSQGVERPGSPLHF
few,-,TRBJ1-1,TRBV7-9,TGTGCCAGCAGCTTGAGGACACTTGAAGCTTTCTTT,CASSLRTLEAFF
-,TRBD1,TRBJ2-7,TRBV6-4,TGTGCCAGCAGTGACCCACCCCAGGACAGGGACTCCTACGAGCAGTACTTC,CASSDPPQDRDSYEQYF
-,TRBD2,TRBJ2-1,TRBV11-2,TGTGCCAGCAGCTTAGATCCGGCTAGCGGGAGCACTCGCAGGAATGAGCAGTTCTTC,CASSLDPASGSTRRNEQFF
-,-,TRBJ2-6,TRBV19,TGTGCCAGTAGCCTCAGGGGCATAATACCCTCTGGGGCCAACGTCCTGACTTTC,CASSLRGIIPSGANVLTF
-,-,TRBJ1-2,TRBV15,TGTGCCACCAGCGGAGAGACCGAAAGAGACAGAATCCATGGCTACACCTTC,CATSGETERDRIHGYTF
-,TRBD1,TRBJ2-1,TRBV19,TGTGCCAGTAAGCCCCACTACTCCATTCCGGGACAGGGTAATGAGCAGTTCTTC,CASKPHYSIPGQGNEQFF
-,-,TRBJ1-1,TRBV19,TGTGCCAGCAGACGACAGAACACTGAAGCTTTCTTT,CASRRQNTEAFF
once,TRBD2,TRBJ2-7,TRBV11-3,TGTGCCAGCAGTCTCCCGGGGGGTCGCGAGCAGTACTTC,CASSLPGGREQYF
-,TRBD2,TRBJ2-3,TRBV9,TGTGCCAGCAGCGCCGGGACTAGCGGGAGGTTGGGAGATACGCAGTATTTT,CASSAGTSGRLGDTQYF
-,-,TRBJ1-3,TRBV27,TGTGCCAGCACAGACAACTCTGGAAACACCATATATTTT,CASTDNSGNTIYF
-,-,TRBJ1-5,TRBV7-9,TGTGCCAGCAGCCAAGCAGGGAGCAATCAGCCCCAGCATTTT,CASSQAGSNQPQHF
-,TRBD1,TRBJ1-2,TRBV3-1/TRBV3-2,TGTGCCAGTCTAGTTGGGACAGGGGAGTGTTTCACCTTC,CASLVGTGECFTF
-,-,TRBJ2-3,TRBV27,TGTGCCAGCAAGAGGGGGTTTACAACCACAGATACGCAGTATTTT,CASKRGFTTTDTQYF
-,TRBD2,TRBJ2-5,TRBV24-1,TGTGCCACCAGTCCTAGCGGGGGGGACCAAGAGACCCAGTACTTC,CATSPSGGDQETQYF
-,TRBD1,TRBJ1-6,TRBV27,TGTGCCAGCAGACAAAGAGGACAGGGTTCACCCCTCCACTTT,CASRQRGQGSPLHF
-,TRBD1,TRBJ1-1,TRBV7-6,TGTGCCAGCAGCCTACAGGGGCTGAACACTGAAGCTTTCTTT,CASSLQGLNTEAFF
-,-,TRBJ1-2,TRBV4-2,TGTGCCAGCAGCCAAGGAGGTCAGGGGCTTCCCGGCTACACCTTC,CASSQGGQGLPGYTF
-,TRBD1,TRBJ1-2,TRBV9,TGTGCCAGCAGCGTAGGACAGGGCTATGGCTACACCTTC,CASSVGQGYGYTF
-,-,TRBJ2-3,TRBV6-5,TGTGCCAGCACTATCGGGACTTACACAGATACGCAGTATTTT,CASTIGTYTDTQYF
-,TRBD2,TRBJ2-2,TRBV7-3,TGTGCCAGCAGCCCCCGGACTAGTGGGACCGGGGAGCTGTTTTTT,CASSPRTSGTGELFF
-,TRBD1,TRBJ1-2,TRBV27,TGTGCCAGCAGTCCCACCGGACAGGGATTATATGGCTACACCTTC,CASSPTGQGLYGYTF
-,-,TRBJ1-1,TRBV2,TGTGCCAGCAGACAGGGTTGGAACACTGAAGCTTTCTTT,CASRQGWNTEAFF
-,TRBD1,TRBJ2-2,TRBV6-5,TGTGCCAGCAGGCGACAGGGAAACACCGGGGAGCTGTTTTTT,CASRRQGNTGELFF
-,TRBD2,TRBJ2-4,TRBV6-2/TRBV6-3,TGTGCCAGCAGCTCTATACTTAAAACCCCGGGGACTAGCGGGGCCAAAAACATTCAGTACTTC,CASSSILKTPGTSGAKNIQYF
-,-,TRBJ1-1,TRBV30,TGTGCCTGGAGTGTAGGACTCTTCACTGAAGCTTTCTTT,CAWSVGLFTEAFF
-,TRBD2,TRBJ2-1,TRBV19,TGTGCCAGTAGTATGAGGGCGGGGGGATACAATGAGCAGTTCTTC,CASSMRAGGYNEQFF
-,TRBD1,TRBJ2-2,TRBV10-2,TGCGCCAGCGAGAAGGGGGCCAACACCGGGGAGCTGTTTTTT,CASEKGANTGELFF
-,TRBD1,TRBJ2-7,TRBV19,TGTGCCAGTAGTCCCAGAGGACAGGGGCAAACCTACGAGCAGTACTTC,CASSPRGQGQTYEQYF
-,TRBD2,TRBJ2-1,TRBV18,TGTGCCAGCTCACCGACTAGCGGTTACAATGAGCAGTTCTTC,CASSPTSGYNEQFF
-,TRBD1,TRBJ1-1,TRBV2,TGTGCCAGCACCACGGACAGGACCACTGAAGCTTTCTTT,CASTTDRTTEAFF
-,TRBD2,TRBJ2-1,TRBV5-4,TGTGCCAGCAGCTTGATTAGCGGGGGTGGGCAGTTCTTC,CASSLISGGGQFF
few,-,TRBJ1-2,TRBV7-2,TGTGCCAGCAGCTTACCTACGGGGGACGGCTACACCTTC,CASSLPTGDGYTF
-,TRBD1,TRBJ1-4,TRBV5-1,TGCGCCAGCAGCCAAAACGGACAGGGAGGGAATGAAAAACTGTTTTTT,CASSQNGQGGNEKLFF
-,-,TRBJ1-6,TRBV9,TGTGCCAGCAGCGTGGGCAGTCTTAATTCACCCCTCCACTTT,CASSVGSLNSPLHF
-,-,TRBJ1-2,TRBV28,TGTGCCAGCAGTACCCCAGGGTCCGGGGGCTACACCTTC,CASSTPGSGGYTF
-,TRBD2,TRBJ2-6,TRBV5-4,TGTGCCACGCCTCAGGGACTAGCGGGGGCTGGGGCCAACGTCCTGACTTTC,CATPQGLAGAGANVLTF
-,-,TRBJ1-4,TRBV5-1,TGCGCCAGCAGCTTGGGACACGGTAATGAAAAACTGTTTTTT,CASSLGHGNEKLFF